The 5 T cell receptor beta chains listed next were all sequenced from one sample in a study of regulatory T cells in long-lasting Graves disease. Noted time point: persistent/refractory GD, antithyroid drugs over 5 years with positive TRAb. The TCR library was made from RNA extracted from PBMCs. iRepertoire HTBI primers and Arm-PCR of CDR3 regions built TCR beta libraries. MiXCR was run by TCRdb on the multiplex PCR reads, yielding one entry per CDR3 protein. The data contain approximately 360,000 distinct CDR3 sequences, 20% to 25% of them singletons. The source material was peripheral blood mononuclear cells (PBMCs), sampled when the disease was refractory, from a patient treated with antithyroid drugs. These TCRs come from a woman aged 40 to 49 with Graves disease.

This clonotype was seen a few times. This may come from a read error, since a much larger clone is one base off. For the CDR3, the DNA is TGTGCCAGCAGTTTTAACGGAGGGAACACCGGGGAGCCGTTTTTT. Protein product: CASSFNGGNTGEPFF. The chain is built from TRBV12-3 or TRBV12-4 and TRBJ2-2; tentative D call: TRBD2 (6 bases). This CDR3 spans 15 amino acids.

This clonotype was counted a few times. The CDR3 here is CSVGGEGRYTF. CDR3 coding DNA: TGCAGCGTTGGAGGGGAGGGACGCTACACCTTC. V usage is TRBV29-1 and J usage is TRBJ1-2; D possibly corresponds to TRBD1 (5 bases). The CDR3 is 11 residues long. The ends were cut back, 4 bases at V and 9 bases at J, with 12 bases in the middle. Per germline, CDR1 SQVTM and CDR2 ANQGSEA.

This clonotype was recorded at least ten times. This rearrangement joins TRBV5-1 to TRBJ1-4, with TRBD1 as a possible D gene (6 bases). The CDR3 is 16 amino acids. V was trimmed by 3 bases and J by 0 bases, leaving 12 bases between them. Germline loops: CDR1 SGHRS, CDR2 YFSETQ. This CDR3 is CASSSTGQATNEKLFF. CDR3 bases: TGCGCCAGCAGCTCCACGGGACAAGCAACTAATGAAAAACTGTTTTTT.

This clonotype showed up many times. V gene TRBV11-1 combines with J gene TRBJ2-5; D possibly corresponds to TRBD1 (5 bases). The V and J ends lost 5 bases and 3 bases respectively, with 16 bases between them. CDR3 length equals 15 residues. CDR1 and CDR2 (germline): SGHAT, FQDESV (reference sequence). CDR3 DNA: TGTGCCAGCAGCGAAGGGCAGGGTGGAAAAGAGACCCAGTACTTC. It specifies CASSEGQGGKETQYF.

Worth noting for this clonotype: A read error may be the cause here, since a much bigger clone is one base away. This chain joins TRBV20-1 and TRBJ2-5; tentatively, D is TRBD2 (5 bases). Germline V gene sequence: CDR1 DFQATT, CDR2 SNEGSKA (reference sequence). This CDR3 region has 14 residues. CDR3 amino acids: CSAGDQDSAETQYF. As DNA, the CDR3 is TGCAGTGCTGGAGATCAGGATAGCGCGGAGACCCAGTACTTC.